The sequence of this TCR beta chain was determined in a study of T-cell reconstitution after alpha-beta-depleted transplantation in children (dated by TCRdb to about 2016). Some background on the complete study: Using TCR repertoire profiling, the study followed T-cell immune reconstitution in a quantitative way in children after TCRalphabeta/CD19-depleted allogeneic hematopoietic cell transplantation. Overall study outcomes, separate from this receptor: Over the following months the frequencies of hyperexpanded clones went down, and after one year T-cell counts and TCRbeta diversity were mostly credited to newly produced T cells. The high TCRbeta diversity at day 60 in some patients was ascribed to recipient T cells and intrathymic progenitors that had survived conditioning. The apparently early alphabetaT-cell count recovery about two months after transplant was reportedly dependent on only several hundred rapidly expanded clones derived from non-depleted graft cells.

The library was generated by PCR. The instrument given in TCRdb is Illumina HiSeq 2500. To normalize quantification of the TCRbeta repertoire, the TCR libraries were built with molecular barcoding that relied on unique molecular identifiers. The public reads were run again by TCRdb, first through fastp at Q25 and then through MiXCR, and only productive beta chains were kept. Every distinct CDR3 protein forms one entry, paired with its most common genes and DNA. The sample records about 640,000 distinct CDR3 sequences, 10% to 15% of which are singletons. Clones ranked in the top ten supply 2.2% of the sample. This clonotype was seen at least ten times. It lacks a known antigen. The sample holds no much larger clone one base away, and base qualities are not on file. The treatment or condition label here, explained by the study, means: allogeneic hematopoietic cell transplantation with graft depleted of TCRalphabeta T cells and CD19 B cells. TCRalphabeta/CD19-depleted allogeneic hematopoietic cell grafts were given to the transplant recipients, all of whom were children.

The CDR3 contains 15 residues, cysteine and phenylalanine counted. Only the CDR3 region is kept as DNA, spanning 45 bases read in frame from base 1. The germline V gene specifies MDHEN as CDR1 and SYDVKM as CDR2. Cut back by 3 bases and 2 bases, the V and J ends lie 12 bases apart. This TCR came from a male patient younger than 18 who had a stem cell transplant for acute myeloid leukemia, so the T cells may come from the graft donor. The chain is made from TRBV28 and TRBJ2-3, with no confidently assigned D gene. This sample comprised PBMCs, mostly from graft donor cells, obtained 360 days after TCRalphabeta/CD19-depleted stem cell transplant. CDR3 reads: CASSLRSRVTDTQYF. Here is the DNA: TGTGCCAGCAGTTTGAGATCGCGAGTCACAGATACGCAGTATTTT.